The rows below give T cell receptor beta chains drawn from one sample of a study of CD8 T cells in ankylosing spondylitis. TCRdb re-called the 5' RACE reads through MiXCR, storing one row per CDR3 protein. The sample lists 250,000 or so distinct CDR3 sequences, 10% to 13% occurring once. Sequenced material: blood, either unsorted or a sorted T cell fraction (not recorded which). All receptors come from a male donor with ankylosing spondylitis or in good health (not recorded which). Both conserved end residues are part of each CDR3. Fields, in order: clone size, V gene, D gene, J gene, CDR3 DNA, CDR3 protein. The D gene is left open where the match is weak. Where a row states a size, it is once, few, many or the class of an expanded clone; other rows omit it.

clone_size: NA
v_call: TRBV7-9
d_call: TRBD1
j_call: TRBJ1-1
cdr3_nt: TGTGCCAGCAGCTTAGATCGGGCAGGGGGCGGCACTGCAGCTTTCTTT
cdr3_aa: CASSLDRAGGGTAAFF

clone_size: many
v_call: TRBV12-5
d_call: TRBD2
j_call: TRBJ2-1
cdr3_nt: TGTGCTAGTGGTCCAAGACTAGCGGGTAGTGGGGATGAGCAGTTCTTC
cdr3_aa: CASGPRLAGSGDEQFF

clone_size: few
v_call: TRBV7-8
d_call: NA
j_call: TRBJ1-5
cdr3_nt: TGTGCCAGCAGCCCCCGGGACTCAGGGAAGCCCCAGCATTTT
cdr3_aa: CASSPRDSGKPQHF

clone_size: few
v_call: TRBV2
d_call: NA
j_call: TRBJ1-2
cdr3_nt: TGTGCCAGCAGTGTAAAGGGCCCGTATGGCTACACCTTC
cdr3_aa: CASSVKGPYGYTF

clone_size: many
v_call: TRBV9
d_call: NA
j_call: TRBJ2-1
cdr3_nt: TGTGCCAGCAGCGTAGGGGGGAATAGTGACAATGAGCAGTTCTTC
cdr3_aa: CASSVGGNSDNEQFF

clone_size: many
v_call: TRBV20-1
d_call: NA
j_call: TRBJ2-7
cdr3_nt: TGCAGTGCTAGAGTCCCCGGAGAGGGAGGCAAGCAGTACTTC
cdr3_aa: CSARVPGEGGKQYF

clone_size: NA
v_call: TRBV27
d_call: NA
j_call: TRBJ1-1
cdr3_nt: TGCACCAGCAGTCCTAGATCCAGGACAGTAAGTGAAGCTTTCTTT
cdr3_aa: CTSSPRSRTVSEAFF

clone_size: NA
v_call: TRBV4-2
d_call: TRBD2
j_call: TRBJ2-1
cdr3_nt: TGTGCCAGCAGCGGCACCGGGACTAGCGGGAATTGGGGTGGCAATGAGCAGTTCTTC
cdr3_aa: CASSGTGTSGNWGGNEQFF

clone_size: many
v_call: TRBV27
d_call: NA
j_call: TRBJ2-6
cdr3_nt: TGTGCCAGCAGTTTTTCACGTAGCTCTGGGGCCAACGTCCTGACTTTC
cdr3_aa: CASSFSRSSGANVLTF

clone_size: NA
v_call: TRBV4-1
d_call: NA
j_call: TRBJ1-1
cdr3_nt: TGCGCCAGCAGCCAAGACTCCCCTGAAGCTTTCTTT
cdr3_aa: CASSQDSPEAFF

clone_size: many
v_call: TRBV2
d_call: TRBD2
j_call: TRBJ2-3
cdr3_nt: TGTGCCAGCATTAGCTATTATAGCGGGAATGCAGATACGCAGTATTTT
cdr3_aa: CASISYYSGNADTQYF

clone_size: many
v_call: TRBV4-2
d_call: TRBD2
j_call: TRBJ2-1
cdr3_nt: TGTGCCAGCAGCCAAGTGGGGGGGACCGTAGCAAATGAGCAGTTCTTC
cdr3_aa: CASSQVGGTVANEQFF

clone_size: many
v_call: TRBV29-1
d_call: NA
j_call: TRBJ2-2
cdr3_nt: TGCAGCGCTCGGGGCCCGAACACCGGGGAGCTGTTTTTT
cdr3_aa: CSARGPNTGELFF

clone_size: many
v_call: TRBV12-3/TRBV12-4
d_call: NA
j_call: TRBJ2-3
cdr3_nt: TGTGCCAGCAGTTTAATCACTACCCGAGATACGCAGTATTTT
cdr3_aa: CASSLITTRDTQYF

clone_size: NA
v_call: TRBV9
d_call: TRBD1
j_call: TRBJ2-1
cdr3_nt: TGTGCCAGCAGCGTAGGAGGGGGCAGGTTGAATGAGCAGTTCTTC
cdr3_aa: CASSVGGGRLNEQFF

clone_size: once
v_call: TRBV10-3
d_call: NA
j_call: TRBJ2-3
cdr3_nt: TGTGCCATCAGTGAGCCCCTACACACAGATACGCAGTATTTT
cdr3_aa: CAISEPLHTDTQYF

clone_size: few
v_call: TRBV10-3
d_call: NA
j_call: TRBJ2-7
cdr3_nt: TGTGCCATCAGTGAGGATAGGGCCGGCGAGCAGTACTTC
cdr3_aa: CAISEDRAGEQYF

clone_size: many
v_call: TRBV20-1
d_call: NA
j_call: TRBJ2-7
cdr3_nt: TGCAGTGCGGCCGGGGCTACCTACGAGCAGTACTTC
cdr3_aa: CSAAGATYEQYF

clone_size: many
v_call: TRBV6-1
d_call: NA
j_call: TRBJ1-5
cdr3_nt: TGTGCCAGCAGTGTAGAAAATCAGCCCCAGCATTTT
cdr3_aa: CASSVENQPQHF

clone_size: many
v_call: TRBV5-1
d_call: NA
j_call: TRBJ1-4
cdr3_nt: TGCGCCAGCAGCTTACAGGCCGCTAATGAAAAACTGTTTTTT
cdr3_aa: CASSLQAANEKLFF

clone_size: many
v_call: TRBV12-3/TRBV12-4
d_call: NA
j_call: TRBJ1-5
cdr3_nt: TGTGCCAGCAGTTTAGAGGGGGGTGGGGGAGGCAATCAGCCCCAGCATTTT
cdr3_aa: CASSLEGGGGGNQPQHF

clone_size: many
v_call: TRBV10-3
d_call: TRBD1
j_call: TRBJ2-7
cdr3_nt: TGTGCCATCAGTGAAATACAGGGGGCCGGGGAGCAGTACTTC
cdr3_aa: CAISEIQGAGEQYF

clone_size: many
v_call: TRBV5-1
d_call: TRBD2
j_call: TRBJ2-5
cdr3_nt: TGCGCCAGCACGAAGGCGGGAGGCACTTCTTCAGAGACCCAGTACTTC
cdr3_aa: CASTKAGGTSSETQYF

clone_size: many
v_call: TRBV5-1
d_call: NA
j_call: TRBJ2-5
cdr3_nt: TGCGCCAGCAGCTGGAGACAGGATCAAGAGACCCAGTACTTC
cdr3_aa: CASSWRQDQETQYF

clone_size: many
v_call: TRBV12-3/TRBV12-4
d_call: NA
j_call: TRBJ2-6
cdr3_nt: TGTGCCAGCAGGAAAGTACAGGGCTCTGGGGCCAACGTCCTGACTTTC
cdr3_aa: CASRKVQGSGANVLTF

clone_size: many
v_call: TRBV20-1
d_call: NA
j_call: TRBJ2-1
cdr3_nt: TGCAGTGCTAGAGCTGCGGTAGGCTACAATGAGCAGTTCTTC
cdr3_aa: CSARAAVGYNEQFF

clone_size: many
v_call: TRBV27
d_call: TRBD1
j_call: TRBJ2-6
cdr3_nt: TGTGCCAGCAGTTTACCTACAGGGGCCGGGTCGGGGGCCAACGTCCTGACTTTC
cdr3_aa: CASSLPTGAGSGANVLTF

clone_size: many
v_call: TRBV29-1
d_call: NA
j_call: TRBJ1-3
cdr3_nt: TGCAGCGTGGAGTCCCACTCTGGAAACACCATATATTTT
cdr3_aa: CSVESHSGNTIYF

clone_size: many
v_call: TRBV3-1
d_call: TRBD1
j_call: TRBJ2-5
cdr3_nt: TGTGCCAGCAGGACAGGGGGTCAAGAGACCCAGTACTTC
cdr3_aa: CASRTGGQETQYF

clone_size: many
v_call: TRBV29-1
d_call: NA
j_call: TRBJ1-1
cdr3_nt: TGCAGCGGGACAGCGAACACTGAAGCTTTCTTT
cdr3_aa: CSGTANTEAFF

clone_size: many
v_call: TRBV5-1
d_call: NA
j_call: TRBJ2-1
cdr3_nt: TGCGCCAGCAGCCTCGGGACTCTCTACTACAATGAGCAGTTCTTC
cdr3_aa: CASSLGTLYYNEQFF

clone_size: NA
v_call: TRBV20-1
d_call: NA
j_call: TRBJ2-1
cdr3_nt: TGCAGTACTGCTAGCAATGGGCAGTTCTTC
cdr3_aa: CSTASNGQFF

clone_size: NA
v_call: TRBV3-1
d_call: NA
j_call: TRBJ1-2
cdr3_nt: TGTGCCAGCAGCCCAGGTTCCCGGGGCGCGCCTGGCTACACCTTC
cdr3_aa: CASSPGSRGAPGYTF

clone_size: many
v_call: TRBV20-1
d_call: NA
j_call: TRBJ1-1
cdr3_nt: TGCAGTGCTAGAGATGGGGCAGGGGAAGCTTTCTTT
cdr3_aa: CSARDGAGEAFF

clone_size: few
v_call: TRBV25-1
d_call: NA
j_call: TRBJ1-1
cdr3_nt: TGTGCCAGCAGTGACCCCCGGGTGAACACTGAAGCTTTCTTT
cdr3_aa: CASSDPRVNTEAFF

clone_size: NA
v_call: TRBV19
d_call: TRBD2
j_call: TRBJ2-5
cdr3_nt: TGTGCCAGTAGTATAGCCGGGGGGAAGACCCAGTACTTC
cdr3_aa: CASSIAGGKTQYF

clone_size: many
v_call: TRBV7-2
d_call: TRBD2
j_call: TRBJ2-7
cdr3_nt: TGTGCCAGCAGCTCTGGACTAGGACCCTACGAGCAGTACTTC
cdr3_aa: CASSSGLGPYEQYF

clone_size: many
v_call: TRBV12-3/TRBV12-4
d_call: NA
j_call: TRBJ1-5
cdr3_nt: TGTGCCAGCAGTTCGATTGAGCGGTATAGCAATCAGCCCCAGCATTTT
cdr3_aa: CASSSIERYSNQPQHF

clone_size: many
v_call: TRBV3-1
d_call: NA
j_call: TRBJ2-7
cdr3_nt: TGTGCCAGCACCTCCGGGGGCTACGAGCAGTACTTC
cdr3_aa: CASTSGGYEQYF

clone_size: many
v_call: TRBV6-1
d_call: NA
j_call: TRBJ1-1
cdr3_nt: TGTGCCAGCAGTGCTATCACGAACACTGAAGCTTTCTTT
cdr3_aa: CASSAITNTEAFF

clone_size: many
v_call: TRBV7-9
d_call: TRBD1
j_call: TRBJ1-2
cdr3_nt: TGCGCCAGCAGCTTGGGCGGACAGGGGGCAAACTATGGCTACACCTTC
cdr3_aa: CASSLGGQGANYGYTF

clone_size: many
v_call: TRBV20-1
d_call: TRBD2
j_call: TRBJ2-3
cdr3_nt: TGCAGTGCTAGAGATTCCAGCCAGGCGGGGGGCTACACAGATACGCAGTATTTT
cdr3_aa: CSARDSSQAGGYTDTQYF